Following are 29 T cell receptor beta chains from one sample sequenced in a study of shared clonotypes between healthy human individuals. TCRdb keeps only in-frame clones here, not all; method: immunoSEQ multiplex PCR. The data hold around 940,000 clones, with approximately 76% observed a single time. The sequencing sample was made of memory CD4+ T cells sorted from blood. Sample subset: CD45RA-negative fraction. Receptor source: a man between 18 and 29 years old in good health.

J is TRBJ1-2 and V is TRBV11-2; the D is unclear. The CDR3 contains 13 residues. Trimming took off 5 bases at V and 4 bases at J, with 11 bases between the two ends. Germline-derived CDR1 and CDR2 are SGHAT and FQNNGV. The CDR3 loop is CASSADGFYGYTF. The CDR3 nucleotides are TGTGCCAGCAGCGCCGACGGGTTCTATGGCTACACCTTC.

This clone was observed at least ten times. The rearrangement joins TRBV27 to TRBJ2-1, with TRBD2 as a possible D gene (6 bases). CDR1 is MNHEY, CDR2 SMNVEV, per germline (reference sequence). Trimming removed 7 bases from V and 1 base from J, with 11 bases in between. The CDR3 covers 14 residues. This CDR3 is CASNSGGSYNEQFF. In DNA form, the CDR3 reads TGTGCCAGCAATAGTGGGGGGTCCTACAATGAGCAGTTCTTC.

This clone was detected only a few times. The rearrangement joins TRBV2 to TRBJ1-2, with D unresolved. The ends were cut back, 0 bases at V and 5 bases at J, with 7 bases in the middle. The CDR3 is 13 residues long. Germline assignment: CDR1 SNHLY and CDR2 FYNNEI. The CDR3 DNA reads TGTGCCAGCAGTGAAGCGCGCCTATATGGCTACACCTTC. It yields the protein CASSEARLYGYTF. Together with reference TRBV2 and TRBJ1-2, the CDR3 gives the full variable domain: EPEVTQTPSHQVTQMGQEVILRCVPISNHLYFYWYRQILGQKVEFLVSFYNNEISEKSEIFDDQFSVERPDGSNFTLKIRSTKLEDSAMYFCASSEARLYGYTFGSGTRLTVV.

The chain employs TRBV10-3 and TRBJ2-5; D not certain. Trimming stripped 3 bases from V and 2 bases from J, with 10 bases between. There are 14 residues in the CDR3. Germline loops: CDR1 ENHRY, CDR2 SYGVKD. CDR3 protein: CAISETDRQETQYF. In DNA form, the CDR3 reads TGTGCCATCAGTGAAACGGATAGACAAGAGACCCAGTACTTC.

The chain combines TRBV7-8 with TRBJ2-5; 7 positions match TRBD1. J was trimmed by 4 bases and V by 8 bases; bases with no gene match: 16. Germline values: CDR1 SGHVS, CDR2 FQNEAQ. The CDR3 is 16 amino acids. CDR3 region: CASGGVGGNSPETQYF. The CDR3 coding sequence is TGTGCCAGCGGCGGTGTAGGGGGCAATTCCCCAGAGACCCAGTACTTC.

This rearrangement joins TRBV6-5 to TRBJ2-7, with TRBD1 matching over 11 bases. J lost 4 bases, V lost 2 bases, and 1 base had no gene match. There are 14 residues in the CDR3. From germline, CDR1 is MNHEY and CDR2 SVGAGI. The CDR3 DNA is TGTGCCAGCAGTTACGGGACAGGGGGATACGAGCAGTACTTC. Protein product: CASSYGTGGYEQYF.

This clone came up a few times. The same CDR3 is also encoded by other DNA sequences in this sample. The CDR3 coding sequence is TGTGCCAGCAGCTACAGGGTGCAAGAGACCCAGTACTTC. It is translated as CASSYRVQETQYF. This rearrangement joins TRBV7-2 to TRBJ2-5, with a weak D call TRBD1 (6 bases). Trimming took off 4 bases at V and 2 bases at J, with 8 bases between the two ends. Germline loops: CDR1 SGHTA, CDR2 FQGNSA. The CDR3 extends over 13 amino acids.

This rearrangement joins TRBV6-5 to TRBJ2-7; 9 positions match TRBD1. Germline V gene lookup returns CDR1 MNHEY and CDR2 SVGAGI. There are 15 residues in the CDR3. Germline trimming cut 0 bases from V and 3 bases from J; bases unmatched to any gene: 3. The CDR3 bases are TGTGCCAGCAGTTACTCCGTGACAGGGGGCTACGAGCAGTACTTC. Translated: CASSYSVTGGYEQYF.

In DNA form, the CDR3 reads TGCGCCAGCAGCGGACCCGGGACTAGCGGGGGGAGCTCCTACAATGAGCAGTTCTTC. Protein sequence: CASSGPGTSGGSSYNEQFF. The chain is built from TRBV5-1 and TRBJ2-1; 15 positions match TRBD2. Germline lookup yields CDR1 SGHRS and CDR2 YFSETQ. This CDR3 has 19 amino acids. Trimming took 4 bases from V and 0 from J; bases not matched to a gene: 8.

This clone has just one count. The rearrangement uses TRBV29-1 and TRBJ2-1, with 13 bases identical to TRBD2. The V and J ends lost 3 bases and 7 bases, in that order; junction bases with no gene match: 6. Germline CDR1 SQVTM, CDR2 ANQGSEA. The CDR3 spans 15 residues. CDR3 DNA sequence: TGCAGCGTTGAGAGAGGACTAGCGGGAGAGAATGAGCAGTTCTTC. Amino acid sequence: CSVERGLAGENEQFF.

The chain employs TRBV30 and TRBJ2-3; 9 bases are shared with TRBD2. The J segment lost 2 bases and the V segment lost 0 bases, leaving 3 bases of the junction unmatched. Germline V gives CDR1 GTSNPN, CDR2 SVGIG (reference sequence). The CDR3 is 15 amino acids. CDR3 sequence: CAWSVKRGATDTQYF. CDR3 sequence (DNA): TGTGCCTGGAGTGTAAAGCGGGGGGCCACAGATACGCAGTATTTT.

V and J are TRBV5-4 and TRBJ1-2, with TRBD1 matching 10 bases. The junction had 4 bases not matched to a gene; V was cut back by 0 bases and J by 5 bases. Germline CDR1 is SGHNT and CDR2 is YYREEE (reference sequence). The CDR3 spans 15 residues. The CDR3 nucleotides read TGTGCCAGCAGCTTGGCAAGACAGGGGGCATATGGCTACACCTTC. This translates into CASSLARQGAYGYTF.

This clone has just one count. The same CDR3 can be traced to other DNA sequences in this sample. This sequence joins TRBV13 and TRBJ1-2, with TRBD1 matching over 10 bases. The CDR3 is 14 amino acids. The V and J ends lost 5 bases and 5 bases, in that order; junction bases with no gene match: 5. Germline V gives CDR1 PRHDT, CDR2 FYEKMQ (reference sequence). The DNA of the CDR3 is TGTGCCAGCAGCCCGGGACAGGGGTCATATGGCTACACCTTC. Its protein is CASSPGQGSYGYTF.

The V and J genes are TRBV28 and TRBJ1-5, with no clear D. With 6 bases removed from V and 1 base from J, the gap between germline ends came to 10 bases. Germline values: CDR1 MDHEN, CDR2 SYDVKM. This CDR3 spans 14 amino acids. Written as DNA, the CDR3 is TGTGCCAGCAGACAATCCCTGAGCAATCAGCCCCAGCATTTT. Its protein product is CASRQSLSNQPQHF.

This chain joins TRBV6-5 and TRBJ2-6, with D unclear. Germline CDR1 MNHEY, CDR2 SVGAGI. Trimming pared 6 bases from V and 4 bases from J, leaving 13 bases between. The CDR3 is made up of 15 amino acids. The CDR3 protein is CASSPGLRGANVLTF. CDR3 bases: TGTGCCAGCAGCCCCGGGCTAAGGGGGGCCAACGTCCTGACTTTC.

This rearrangement joins TRBV21-1 to TRBJ2-6; TRBD2, the D gene given by the table, was not confirmed from the DNA. TRBV21-1 is marked as a pseudogene. The CDR3 contains 17 residues. CDR3 DNA: TGTGCCAGCAGCAAAAGGAAGGAGTGCTCTGGGGCCAACGTCCTGACTTTC. It codes for CASSKRKECSGANVLTF.

The genes are TRBV20-1 and TRBJ2-3; TRBD2 matches 11 bases. The CDR3 loop spans 11 amino acids. From germline, CDR1 is DFQATT and CDR2 SNEGSKA (reference sequence). The J segment lost 12 bases and the V segment lost 4 bases, leaving 3 bases of the junction unmatched. CDR3 region: CSATTSGSQYF. DNA of the CDR3: TGCAGTGCTACTACTAGCGGGAGCCAGTATTTT.

The chain links TRBV28 to TRBJ1-4; a weak D match, TRBD1 (6 bases). The CDR3 consists of 16 residues. Trimming pared 6 bases from V and 0 bases from J, leaving 14 bases between. CDR1 and CDR2 (germline): MDHEN, SYDVKM. The CDR3, as DNA: TGTGCCAGCAGCCTGACAGGAGTTGCAACTAATGAAAAACTGTTTTTT. Translation gives CASSLTGVATNEKLFF. The full variable domain, its missing parts supplied by reference TRBV28 and TRBJ1-4, is DVKVTQSSRYLVKRTGEKVFLECVQDMDHENMFWYRQDPGLGLRLIYFSYDVKMKEKGDIPEGYSVSREKKERFSLILESASTNQTSMYLCASSLTGVATNEKLFFGSGTQLSVL.

DNA of the CDR3: TGTGCCAGCAGAGAGGATAGCGGGGGGAACAAAGAGACCCAGTACTTC. Its protein is CASREDSGGNKETQYF. The chain links TRBV2 to TRBJ2-5; 10 bases align to TRBD2. Germline V gives CDR1 SNHLY, CDR2 FYNNEI. The V gene end was trimmed by 6 bases and the J gene end by 3 bases; junction bases not matched to a gene: 10. The CDR3 has 16 residues.

The rearrangement links TRBV11-3 to TRBJ1-5; D uncertain. Trimming pared 3 bases from V and 3 bases from J, leaving 15 bases between. This CDR3 region has 16 residues. The V gene's germline CDR1 is SGHNT and CDR2 YENEEA. CDR3 coding DNA: TGTGCCAGCAGCTTGAGTCCCCCACAGCTCAATCAGCCCCAGCATTTT. Translating it yields CASSLSPPQLNQPQHF.

The rearrangement uses TRBV5-1 and TRBJ2-3; 8 bases align to TRBD2. CDR1 and CDR2 (germline): SGHRS, YFSETQ. Unmatched junction bases numbered 10, after V lost 3 bases and J lost 1 base. The CDR3 is made up of 17 amino acids. As DNA, the CDR3 is TGCGCCAGCAGCTACCCGAGCGGGGGAGTTCGCACAGATACGCAGTATTTT. It yields the protein CASSYPSGGVRTDTQYF.

The rearrangement links TRBV4-3 to TRBJ1-4; D not resolved. V was cut by 0 bases and J by 4 bases, with 9 bases left in between. The CDR3 consists of 15 residues. Germline V gene sequence: CDR1 LGHNA, CDR2 YSLEER. Written as DNA, the CDR3 is TGCGCCAGCAGCCAAGATCCGGAGATTAATGAAAAACTGTTTTTT. Its translation: CASSQDPEINEKLFF.

This chain uses TRBV19 with TRBJ2-7; D gene ambiguous. This CDR3 is built from 15 residues. Germline assignment: CDR1 LNHDA and CDR2 SQIVND (reference sequence). V gave up 1 base and J gave up 2 bases, with 12 bases separating them. The CDR3, as DNA: TGTGCCAGTAGTATAGGTTTGTCAACTCCCTACGAGCAGTACTTC. Translating it yields CASSIGLSTPYEQYF.

The chain joins TRBV5-1 to TRBJ1-1; weak D call: TRBD1 (6 bases). Germline CDR1 and CDR2: SGHRS and YFSETQ. CDR3 length equals 14 residues. The V and J ends lost 0 bases and 5 bases respectively, with 11 bases between them. This CDR3 is CASSLGGQRTEAFF. CDR3 bases: TGCGCCAGCAGCTTGGGGGGGCAGCGGACTGAAGCTTTCTTT.

The chain has TRBV10-1 and TRBJ1-3; no clear D. V lost 6 bases, J lost 0 bases, and 12 bases lay in between. The CDR3 consists of 15 residues. Per the germline V gene, CDR1 is WNHNN and CDR2 is SYGVQD (reference sequence). The CDR3 bases are TGCGCCAGCAGCGAAGATCTTTACTCTGGAAACACCATATATTTT. Amino acid sequence: CASSEDLYSGNTIYF.

The chain is built from TRBV7-8 and TRBJ1-1; D remains unclear. The V and J ends lost 1 base and 0 bases respectively, with 9 bases between them. This CDR3 comprises 15 residues. CDR1 and CDR2 (germline): SGHVS, FQNEAQ. CDR3 in DNA: TGTGCCAGCAGCTTAGGGGTTGGGCTGAACACTGAAGCTTTCTTT. Translating it yields CASSLGVGLNTEAFF.

In its sample, this clone was seen a few times. V and J are TRBV28 and TRBJ1-6; tentative D call: TRBD1 (5 bases). Germline lookup yields CDR1 MDHEN and CDR2 SYDVKM. The CDR3 is 12 residues long. V was clipped by 6 bases and J by 13 bases, with 13 bases between them. The CDR3 nucleotides read TGTGCCAGCAGCCTACAGGTTACCCCCCTCCACTTT. Its translation is CASSLQVTPLHF. Combining the CDR3 with reference TRBV28 and TRBJ1-6 gives the whole variable domain DVKVTQSSRYLVKRTGEKVFLECVQDMDHENMFWYRQDPGLGLRLIYFSYDVKMKEKGDIPEGYSVSREKKERFSLILESASTNQTSMYLCASSLQVTPLHFGNGTRLTVT.

The rearrangement uses TRBV6-5 and TRBJ1-4, with D possibly TRBD1 on 5 matching bases. Deletions cut 8 bases from V and 4 bases from J, with 14 bases between. The CDR3 runs to 14 residues. CDR1 and CDR2 (germline): MNHEY, SVGAGI. The CDR3 is CASHSGGNNEKLFF. The CDR3 region has the DNA TGTGCCAGCCACAGCGGGGGAAATAATGAAAAACTGTTTTTT.

V gene TRBV10-3 combines with J gene TRBJ2-7; the D gene is possibly TRBD1 (5 bases). CDR1 is ENHRY, CDR2 SYGVKD, per germline. The CDR3 is 14 amino acids. Trimming left V 11 bases short and J 5 bases short, with 22 bases between. This CDR3 reads CAARATADKDEQYF. The DNA for the CDR3 is TGTGCCGCCCGGGCGACGGCGGACAAAGACGAGCAGTACTTC.